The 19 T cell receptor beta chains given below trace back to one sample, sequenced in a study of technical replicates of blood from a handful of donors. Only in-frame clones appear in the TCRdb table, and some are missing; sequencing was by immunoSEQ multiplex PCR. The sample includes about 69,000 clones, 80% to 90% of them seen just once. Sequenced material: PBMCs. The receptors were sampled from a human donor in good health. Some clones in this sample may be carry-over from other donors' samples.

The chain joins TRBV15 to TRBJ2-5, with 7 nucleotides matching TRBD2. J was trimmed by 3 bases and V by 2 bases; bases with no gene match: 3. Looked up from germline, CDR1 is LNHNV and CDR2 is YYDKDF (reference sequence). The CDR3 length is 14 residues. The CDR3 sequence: CATSRSLAEETQYF. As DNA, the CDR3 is TGTGCCACCAGCAGATCTCTAGCGGAAGAGACCCAGTACTTC.

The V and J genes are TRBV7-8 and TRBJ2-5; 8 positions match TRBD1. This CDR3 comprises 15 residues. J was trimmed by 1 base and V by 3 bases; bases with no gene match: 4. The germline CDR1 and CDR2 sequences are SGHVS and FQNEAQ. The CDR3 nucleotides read TGTGCCAGCAGCTTCGCCACAGGGGGCCAAGAGACCCAGTACTTC. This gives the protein CASSFATGGQETQYF.

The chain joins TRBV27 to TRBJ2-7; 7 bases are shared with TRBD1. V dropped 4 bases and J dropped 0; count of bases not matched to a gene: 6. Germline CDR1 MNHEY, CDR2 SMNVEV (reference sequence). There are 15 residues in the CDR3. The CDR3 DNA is TGTGCCAGCAGTTCCGACAGGGCCTCCTCCTACGAGCAGTACTTC. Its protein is CASSSDRASSYEQYF.

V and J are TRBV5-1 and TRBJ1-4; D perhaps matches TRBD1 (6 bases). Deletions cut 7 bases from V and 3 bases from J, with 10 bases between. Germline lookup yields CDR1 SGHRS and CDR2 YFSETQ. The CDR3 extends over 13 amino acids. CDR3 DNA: TGCGCCAGCCGGGGGGCGTCTAATGAAAAACTGTTTTTT. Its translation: CASRGASNEKLFF.

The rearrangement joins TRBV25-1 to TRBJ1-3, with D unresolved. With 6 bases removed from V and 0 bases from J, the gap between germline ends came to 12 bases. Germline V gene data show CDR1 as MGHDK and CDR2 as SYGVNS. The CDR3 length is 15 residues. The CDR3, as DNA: TGTGCCAGCAGCCTCGGAGGGAGCTCTGGAAACACCATATATTTT. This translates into CASSLGGSSGNTIYF.

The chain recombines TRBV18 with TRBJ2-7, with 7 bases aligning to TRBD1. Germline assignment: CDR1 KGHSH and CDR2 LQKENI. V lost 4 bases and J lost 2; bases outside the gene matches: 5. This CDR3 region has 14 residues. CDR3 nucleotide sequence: TGTGCCAGCTCACTCTCGACAGGGACCTACGAGCAGTACTTC. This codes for CASSLSTGTYEQYF. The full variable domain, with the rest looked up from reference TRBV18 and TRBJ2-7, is NAGVMQNPRHLVRRRGQEARLRCSPMKGHSHVYWYRQLPEEGLKFMVYLQKENIIDESGMPKERFSAEFPKEGPSILRIQQVVRGDSAAYFCASSLSTGTYEQYFGPGTRLTVT.

The CDR3 loop reads CAWGWGGGGGYTF. DNA of the CDR3: TGTGCCTGGGGGTGGGGAGGGGGAGGCGGCTACACCTTC. This sequence joins TRBV30 and TRBJ1-2; D might be TRBD1 (6 bases). Trimming left V 5 bases short and J 8 bases short, with 18 bases between. The CDR3 is 13 amino acids. CDR1 and CDR2 from the germline V gene are GTSNPN and SVGIG (reference sequence).

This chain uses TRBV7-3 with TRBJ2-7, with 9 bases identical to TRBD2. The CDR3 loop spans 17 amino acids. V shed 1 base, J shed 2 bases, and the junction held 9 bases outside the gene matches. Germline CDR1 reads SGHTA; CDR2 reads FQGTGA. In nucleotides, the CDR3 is TGTGCCAGCAGCTTAATATTCGGGCTAGCGGGACCCTACGAGCAGTACTTC. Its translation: CASSLIFGLAGPYEQYF.

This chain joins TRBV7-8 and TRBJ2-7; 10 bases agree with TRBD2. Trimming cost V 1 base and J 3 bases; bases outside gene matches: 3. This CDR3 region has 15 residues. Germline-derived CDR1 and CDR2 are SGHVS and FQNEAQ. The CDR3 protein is CASSLEVAGGYEQYF. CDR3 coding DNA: TGTGCCAGCAGCTTAGAGGTAGCGGGGGGCTACGAGCAGTACTTC.

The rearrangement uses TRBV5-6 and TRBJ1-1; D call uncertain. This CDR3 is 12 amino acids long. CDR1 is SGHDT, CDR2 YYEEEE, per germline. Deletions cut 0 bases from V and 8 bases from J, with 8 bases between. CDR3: CASSLGSAEAFF. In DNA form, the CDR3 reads TGTGCCAGCAGCTTGGGTAGCGCAGAAGCTTTCTTT.

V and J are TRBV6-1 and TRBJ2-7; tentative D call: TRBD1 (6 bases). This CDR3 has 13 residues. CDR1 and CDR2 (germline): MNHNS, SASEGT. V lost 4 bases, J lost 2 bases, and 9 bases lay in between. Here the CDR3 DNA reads TGTGCCAGCAGTGGAGGACAGCCCTACGAGCAGTACTTC. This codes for CASSGGQPYEQYF.

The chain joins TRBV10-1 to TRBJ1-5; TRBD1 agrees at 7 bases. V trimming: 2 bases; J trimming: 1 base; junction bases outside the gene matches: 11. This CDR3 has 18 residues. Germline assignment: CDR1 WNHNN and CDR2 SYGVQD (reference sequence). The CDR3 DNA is TGCGCCAGCAGTGAGCCACAGGGGTACAAGGGCAGCAATCAGCCCCAGCATTTT. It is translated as CASSEPQGYKGSNQPQHF.

The CDR3 protein is CASSDGTNTGELFF. The CDR3 DNA is TGTGCCAGCAGTGACGGGACTAACACCGGGGAGCTGTTTTTT. The chain has TRBV6-4 and TRBJ2-2, with D possibly being TRBD2 (6 bases). Trimming shortened V by 2 bases and J by 2 bases, and 6 bases separated the two germline ends. The CDR3 totals 14 residues. The V gene's germline CDR1 is MRHNA and CDR2 SNTAGT.

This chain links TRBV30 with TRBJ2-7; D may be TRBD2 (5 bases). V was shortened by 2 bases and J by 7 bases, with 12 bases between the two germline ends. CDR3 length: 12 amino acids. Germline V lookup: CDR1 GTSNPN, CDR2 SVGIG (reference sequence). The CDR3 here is CAWSKTGSEQYF. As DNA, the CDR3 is TGTGCCTGGAGTAAGACGGGATCAGAGCAGTACTTC.

The CDR3 loop is CASSQDITSNEKLFF. The CDR3 DNA reads as TGCGCCAGCAGCCAAGATATAACATCGAATGAAAAACTGTTTTTT. The gene calls are TRBV4-1 and TRBJ1-4; D is uncertain. Germline CDR1 reads MGHRA; CDR2 reads YSYEKL. The CDR3 has 15 amino acids. Trimming pared 0 bases from V and 5 bases from J, leaving 10 bases between.

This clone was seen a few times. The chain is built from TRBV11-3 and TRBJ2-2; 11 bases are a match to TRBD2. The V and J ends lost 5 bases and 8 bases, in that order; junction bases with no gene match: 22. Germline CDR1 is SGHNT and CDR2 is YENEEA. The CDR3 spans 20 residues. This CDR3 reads CASSTPRVAGGPWSTGELFF. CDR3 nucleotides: TGTGCCAGCAGCACCCCGCGGGTAGCGGGGGGGCCGTGGTCGACTGGGGAGCTGTTTTTT.

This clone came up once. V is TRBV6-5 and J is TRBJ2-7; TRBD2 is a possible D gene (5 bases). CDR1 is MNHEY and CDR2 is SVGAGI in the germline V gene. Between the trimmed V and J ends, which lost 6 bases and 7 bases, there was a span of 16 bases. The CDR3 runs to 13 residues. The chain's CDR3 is CASRSGSTPEQYF. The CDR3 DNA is TGTGCCAGCAGGAGCGGTTCTACCCCAGAGCAGTACTTC.

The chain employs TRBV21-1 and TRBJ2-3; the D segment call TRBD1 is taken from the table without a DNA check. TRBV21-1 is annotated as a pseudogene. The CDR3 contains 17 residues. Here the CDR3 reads CASSKGRTGDYTDTQYF. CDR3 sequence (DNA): TGTGCCAGCAGCAAAGGCAGGACAGGGGATTACACAGATACGCAGTATTTT.

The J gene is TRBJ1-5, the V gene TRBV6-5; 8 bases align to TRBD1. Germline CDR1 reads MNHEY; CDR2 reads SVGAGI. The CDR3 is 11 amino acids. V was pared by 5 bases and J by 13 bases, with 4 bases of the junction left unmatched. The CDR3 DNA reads TGTGCCAGCAGTAATGGACAGGGTCAGCATTTT. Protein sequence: CASSNGQGQHF.